One sample yielded the 19 T cell receptor beta chains listed below, sequenced in a study of T cell repertoires in cytomegalovirus infection. TCRdb recomputed calls from the reads with MiXCR, one row per CDR3 protein. The repertoire holds roughly 230,000 distinct CDR3 sequences, with approximately 15% as singletons. Sequencing was carried out using CD8+ T cells from PBMCs. These receptors were obtained from a human donor in good health (CMV status not recorded). Some clones in this sample may be carry-over from other donors' samples.

This clonotype appeared a few times. V and J are TRBV6-6 and TRBJ2-1, with 10 bases matching TRBD2. This CDR3 is built from 16 residues. Germline CDR1 and CDR2: MNHNY and SVGAGI (reference sequence). Germline trimming cut 6 bases from V and 7 bases from J; bases unmatched to any gene: 12. The CDR3 DNA is TGTGCCAGCAGACTTAGCGGGGGGCTAATGGGAAATGAGCAGTTCTTC. Translating it yields CASRLSGGLMGNEQFF.

V is TRBV29-1 and J is TRBJ1-3, with D possibly TRBD1 on 5 matching bases. V gave up 7 bases and J gave up 2 bases, with 15 bases separating them. From germline, CDR1 is SQVTM and CDR2 ANQGSEA. This CDR3 is 14 amino acids long. CDR3 loop: CSASRVPPGNTIYF. CDR3 nucleotide sequence: TGCAGCGCATCCAGGGTGCCCCCTGGAAACACCATATATTTT. Full variable domain (outside the CDR3, taken from reference TRBV29-1 and TRBJ1-3): SAVISQKPSRDICQRGTSLTIQCQVDSQVTMMFWYRQQPGQSLTLIATANQGSEATYESGFVIDKFPISRPNLTFSTLTVSNMSPEDSSIYLCSASRVPPGNTIYFGEGSWLTVV.

This sequence joins TRBV6-1 and TRBJ1-1, with no clear D. The V gene lost 6 bases and the J gene lost 2 bases, with 10 bases spanning the gap. CDR1 and CDR2 from the germline V gene are MNHNS and SASEGT. The CDR3 length is 13 residues. CDR3 coding DNA: TGTGCCAGCAGCCCTACAAGTAACACTGAAGCTTTCTTT. This gives the protein CASSPTSNTEAFF.

The rearrangement joins TRBV19 to TRBJ2-1; D might be TRBD1 (6 bases). The CDR3 is made up of 13 amino acids. The V end was cut by 3 bases, the J end by 9 bases, with 12 bases between. CDR1 and CDR2 from the germline V gene are LNHDA and SQIVND (reference sequence). CDR3 nucleotides: TGTGCCAGTAGTATCCAGCAAGGGGGTGAGCAGTTCTTC. Its translation: CASSIQQGGEQFF.

In its sample, this clonotype was seen a few times. The chain uses TRBV20-1 and TRBJ1-1, with 10 bases aligning to TRBD1. The CDR3 has 16 amino acids. The V segment lost 5 bases and the J segment 3 bases; nucleotides outside the gene matches: 12. Germline CDR1 and CDR2: DFQATT and SNEGSKA (reference sequence). The CDR3 DNA is TGCAGTGCTGAACCGGGACAGGGGCGTTGGGACACTGAAGCTTTCTTT. This encodes CSAEPGQGRWDTEAFF.

The chain joins TRBV7-8 to TRBJ2-7; 8 bases fit TRBD1. Germline loops: CDR1 SGHVS, CDR2 FQNEAQ. The CDR3 has 14 amino acids. J lost 6 bases, V lost 5 bases, and 9 bases had no gene match. The DNA for the CDR3 is TGTGCCAGCAGCCCCGGACAGGGTGGAGGCGAGCAGTACTTC. It specifies CASSPGQGGGEQYF.

The J gene is TRBJ2-7, the V gene TRBV4-3; TRBD1 or TRBD2 may be the D gene (5 bases each). Germline values: CDR1 LGHNA, CDR2 YSLEER. The CDR3 is 14 amino acids. The germline V and J ends were trimmed by 0 bases and 7 bases, with 13 bases remaining between them. The CDR3 protein is CASSQDGGLGEQYF. The CDR3 DNA is TGCGCCAGCAGCCAAGATGGGGGTCTCGGGGAGCAGTACTTC.

This clonotype appeared a few times. The V gene is TRBV4-3, the J gene TRBJ1-3; weak D call: TRBD1 (6 bases). The V gene lost 2 bases and the J gene lost 4 bases, with 15 bases spanning the gap. Germline V lookup: CDR1 LGHNA, CDR2 YSLEER. The CDR3 runs 16 residues. The CDR3 bases are TGCGCCAGCAGCCAAAGTATGGAAGGGGGAGGAAACACCATATATTTT. It encodes CASSQSMEGGGNTIYF.

This chain connects TRBV28 to TRBJ2-7, with TRBD1 matching 9 bases. The trim removed 2 bases at V and 4 bases at J, leaving 6 bases unmatched. The germline CDR1 and CDR2 sequences are MDHEN and SYDVKM. This CDR3 spans 15 amino acids. The CDR3, as DNA: TGTGCCAGCAGTTTAGAGGTGGGACAGGGATACGAGCAGTACTTC. The encoded protein is CASSLEVGQGYEQYF.

The CDR3 is CASSLVTTGNTEAFF. The CDR3 bases are TGCGCCAGCAGCTTGGTGACGACGGGTAACACTGAAGCTTTCTTT. The J gene is TRBJ1-1, the V gene TRBV5-1; D is unclear. Germline V gives CDR1 SGHRS, CDR2 YFSETQ. The CDR3 is made up of 15 amino acids. With 0 bases removed from V and 2 bases from J, the gap between germline ends came to 11 bases.

The chain employs TRBV14 and TRBJ2-5, with a possible D match to TRBD1 (5 bases). The CDR3 extends over 14 amino acids. V was trimmed by 3 bases and J by 2 bases, leaving 10 bases between them. Germline-derived CDR1 and CDR2 are SGHDN and FVKESK. CDR3 in amino acids: CASSQTEWQETQYF. CDR3 nucleotide sequence: TGTGCCAGCAGCCAGACAGAATGGCAAGAGACCCAGTACTTC.

The chain couples TRBV2 to TRBJ2-4, with TRBD2 identical over 8 bases. The CDR3 is 13 amino acids. Germline V gene lookup returns CDR1 SNHLY and CDR2 FYNNEI. With 4 bases clipped from V and 11 bases from J, the junction kept 7 bases outside the gene matches. CDR3 protein: CASSAPGRDVQYF. The DNA of the CDR3 is TGTGCCAGCAGTGCCCCCGGGAGGGACGTTCAGTACTTC.

At least ten counts were recorded for this clonotype. The chain carries TRBV7-2 and TRBJ1-4; 10 bases agree with TRBD1. The CDR3 has 15 residues. J was trimmed by 8 bases and V by 5 bases; bases with no gene match: 8. Germline values: CDR1 SGHTA, CDR2 FQGNSA. The CDR3 nucleotides read TGTGCCAGCAGCAAATGGGACAGGGGAGGGGAAAAACTGTTTTTT. Protein sequence: CASSKWDRGGEKLFF. Full variable domain (missing parts from reference TRBV7-2 and TRBJ1-4): GAGVSQSPSNKVTEKGKDVELRCDPISGHTALYWYRQSLGQGLEFLIYFQGNSAPDKSGLPSDRFSAERTGGSVSTLTIQRTQQEDSAVYLCASSKWDRGGEKLFFGSGTQLSVL.

This clonotype was found a few times. The V and J genes are TRBV7-6 and TRBJ2-7, with TRBD2 as a possible D gene (5 bases). Germline assignment: CDR1 SGHVS and CDR2 FNYEAQ. This CDR3 is 16 amino acids long. V lost 5 bases and J 3 bases, leaving 20 bases between the germline ends. CDR3 DNA: TGTGCCAGCAGCCCTAGCTTGGGCATTGCTAGCTACGAGCAGTACTTC. Amino acids: CASSPSLGIASYEQYF.

At least ten counts were recorded for this clonotype. The chain links TRBV15 to TRBJ2-7, with unresolved D. This CDR3 has 14 amino acids. V lost 0 bases and J lost 2, with 8 bases in between. CDR1 is LNHNV, CDR2 YYDKDF, per germline (reference sequence). The CDR3 sequence is CATSRDPDPYEQYF. In DNA, the CDR3 is TGTGCCACCAGCAGAGACCCGGATCCCTACGAGCAGTACTTC.

This clonotype was observed at least ten times. The V call is TRBV7-9, the J call TRBJ2-5; a possible D gene is TRBD1 (6 bases). Germline values: CDR1 SEHNR, CDR2 FQNEAQ (reference sequence). Trimming removed 5 bases at V and 4 bases at J, with 14 bases between. CDR3 length: 14 residues. The CDR3 DNA reads TGTGCCAGCAGCGAAACAGGGAGTCGAGAGACCCAGTACTTC. This codes for CASSETGSRETQYF.

The rearrangement uses TRBV27 and TRBJ1-2, with a possible D match to TRBD1 (5 bases). Per germline, CDR1 MNHEY and CDR2 SMNVEV (reference sequence). The CDR3 has 14 residues. V lost 5 bases and J 4 bases, leaving 14 bases between the germline ends. The CDR3 bases are TGTGCCAGCAGTCCCCCCGGGGGGAGCTATGGCTACACCTTC. Translation gives CASSPPGGSYGYTF.

This clonotype appeared many times. The rearrangement joins TRBV12-3 or TRBV12-4 to TRBJ2-2, with D unresolved. Trimming shortened V by 10 bases and J by 3 bases, and 12 bases separated the two germline ends. The CDR3 sequence is 13 residues long. The CDR3 loop reads CATPVEYTGELFF. CDR3 DNA sequence: TGTGCCACCCCAGTGGAGTACACCGGGGAGCTGTTTTTT.

This rearrangement joins TRBV28 to TRBJ2-5, with D unclear. The ends were cut back, 2 bases at V and 4 bases at J, with 17 bases in the middle. Germline values: CDR1 MDHEN, CDR2 SYDVKM. The CDR3 has 16 residues. The CDR3 here is CASSLPPSEIGETQYF. In nucleotides, the CDR3 is TGTGCCAGCAGTTTACCCCCCTCGGAAATTGGAGAGACCCAGTACTTC.